Listed here is a single T cell receptor beta chain. Its antigen remains unidentified. Base qualities were left out, and no much larger clone turns up one base away. Germline trimming amounts to 5 bases on V and 3 bases on J, with 5 as the count of junction bases outside the gene matches. The CDR3, from cysteine to phenylalanine, totals 15 residues. Left in the record is the CDR3 DNA by itself, 45 bases read in frame from the first base. The germline V gene yields SGHNT for CDR1 and YENEEA for CDR2. These data originate in a study of blood T cell repertoires in COVID-19 (dated by TCRdb to between 2020 and 2021). Looking at the study overall: The collaborator samples originated in the United States, Italy and Spain and spanned the acute and convalescent phases of COVID-19. The prospective study material was composed of cDNA or gDNA derived from T cells, B-cell-depleted T cells, or PBMCs. The dataset comprised deeply sampled blood TCRbeta repertoires from subjects exposed to, actively infected with, or recovered from COVID-19. The repertoires were released in a freely available public database intended as a resource for research on the immune response to SARS-CoV-2. Samples were obtained from the ongoing ImmuneRACE study (first 160 participants) and from 1,200 or so subjects provided by 6 global collaborators. Sample metadata almost always included a de-identified subject ID, COVID-19 status, age in years and sex. Where HLA class I and class II types were available, the types were taken from metadata supplied by the sample provider, not from assay-based typing.

Points the paper makes about the study in general: Clinical and demographic metadata were provided uncurated, with the amount varying by source and participant.

TCRbeta CDR3 regions were amplified from genomic DNA using the immunoSEQ Assay, a bias-controlled multiplex PCR. On the authors' methods: The number of nucleated cells in each sample was estimated by amplification of reference gene primers within the assay. To quantify the absolute abundance of each unique TCRbeta CDR3 rearrangement, sequence reads were collapsed and filtered. Productive Simpson clonality was computed per sample as the square root of Simpson's diversity index over productive rearrangements. The clones in this table, taken by TCRdb from immuneACCESS, are in-frame only. Not every clone is retained; where verified, under half of the shortfall comes from an unresolved V gene, and the cause of the rest is unknown. V, J and clone size derive from that table, while D and trimming were established from the DNA sequence. The sample yields approximately 160,000 clones; around 82% were counted once. Clones ranked in the top ten supply 13% to 15% of the sample.

Whole blood was collected in K2EDTA tubes by collaborating institutions according to the institutions' own protocols. For TCRbeta analysis, collaborators shipped samples as frozen whole blood, isolated PBMCs, or DNA extracted from either of those sample types. The sequencing sample was made of peripheral blood. Recombination linked TRBV11-3 to TRBJ2-5; the junction holds 11 bases that match TRBD2. The clonotype originates from a man aged 18 to 30 with active or convalescent COVID-19. The CDR3 reads CASSIGTSGKETQYF. The DNA sequence is as follows: TGTGCCAGCAGCATTGGGACTAGCGGAAAAGAGACCCAGTACTTC. Reference TRBV11-3 and TRBJ2-5 genes cover what lies past the CDR3, so the full variable domain is EAGVVQSPRYKIIEKKQPVAFWCNPISGHNTLYWYLQNLGQGPELLIRYENEEAVDDSQLPKDRFSAERLKGVDSTLKIQPAELGDSAVYLCASSIGTSGKETQYFGPGTRLLVL.